These T cell receptor beta chains were read from a single sample in a study of OX40 agonist ivuxolimab in advanced cancers. The assay was immunoSEQ multiplex PCR, and TCRdb's table has in-frame clones only and misses some. Here the sample spans approximately 77,000 clones, around 92% being singletons. The input for sequencing was CD4+ or CD8+ T cells sorted from blood, taken in a trial of the OX40 agonist ivuxolimab. Source of these receptors: an adult with an advanced solid tumor such as melanoma, head and neck, liver or kidney cancer. Both conserved end residues are part of each CDR3. The D gene is left open where the match is weak. Size tells how often a clone was seen (once, few, many) or the class of an expanded clone, and some rows leave it out.

J	D	V	size	CDR3	DNA
TRBJ2-1	-	TRBV5-4	-	CASSFTGEQFF	TGTGCCAGCAGCTTCACAGGTGAGCAGTTCTTC
TRBJ1-1	-	TRBV21-1	-	CASSKDSSRAFF	TGTGCCAGCAGCAAAGACAGTTCGAGGGCTTTCTTT
TRBJ2-1	-	TRBV21-1	-	CASSKKAVGYNEQFF	TGTGCCAGCAGCAAAAAAGCAGTTGGCTACAATGAGCAGTTCTTC
TRBJ1-2	-	TRBV7-2	-	CASSLAGPVSYGYTF	TGTGCCAGCAGCTTAGCGGGGCCAGTTAGCTATGGCTACACCTTC
TRBJ2-2	TRBD1	TRBV5-1	-	CASSFRTGANTGELFF	TGCGCCAGCAGCTTCCGGACAGGGGCGAACACCGGGGAGCTGTTTTTT
TRBJ2-7	-	TRBV10-3	once	CAISPPGDSSYEQYF	TGTGCCATCAGCCCCCCGGGGGACAGCTCCTACGAGCAGTACTTC
TRBJ2-5	-	TRBV4-1	-	CASSQDQDPPWETQYF	TGCGCCAGCAGCCAAGATCAAGACCCCCCCTGGGAGACCCAGTACTTC
TRBJ2-3	-	TRBV5-4	-	CASSLGGDTQYF	TGTGCCAGCAGCCTTGGAGGGGATACGCAGTATTTT
TRBJ1-6	-	TRBV7-8	-	CASSFFESSYNSPLHF	TGTGCCAGCAGCTTCTTTGAGAGCTCCTATAATTCACCCCTCCACTTT
TRBJ2-2	-	TRBV18	-	CASSPTGLTFTGELFF	TGTGCCAGCTCCCCAACCGGGCTCACGTTCACCGGGGAGCTGTTTTTT
TRBJ1-2	-	TRBV7-9	-	CASSPPSGWPGYTF	TGTGCCAGCAGCCCACCCTCCGGGTGGCCTGGCTACACCTTC
TRBJ2-5	-	TRBV6-6	-	CASRGPGTGASETQYF	TGTGCCAGCAGGGGCCCCGGGACTGGGGCGTCGGAGACCCAGTACTTC
TRBJ1-5	-	TRBV10-3	-	CAISGTIAGNQPQHF	TGTGCCATCAGTGGGACAATCGCGGGCAATCAGCCCCAGCATTTT
TRBJ2-7	-	TRBV4-1	-	CASSQVSTSIHEQYF	TGCGCCAGCAGCCAAGTAAGCACCAGCATCCACGAGCAGTACTTC
TRBJ1-2	TRBD1	TRBV4-3	-	CASSQDQPGQGTYGYTF	TGCGCCAGCAGCCAAGACCAGCCGGGACAGGGTACCTATGGCTACACCTTC
TRBJ1-2	-	TRBV9	-	CASSVDLGGFYGYTF	TGTGCCAGCAGCGTAGATCTCGGAGGGTTCTATGGCTACACCTTC